This TCR beta chain derives from a study of human T cells and chemical hapten exposure. Overall study: TCR yield per sample varied, mainly due to pooled library volumes.

Before extraction, the whole blood was not fractionated, and total RNA was taken from it. General study findings and limits: Sensitization with DPC brought no change to TCRs above 1 in 1000 in frequency.

Unique molecular identifiers were linked by the library to individual cDNA molecules. Authors' processing steps: Sample TCR totals centred on a median of around 92,000, ranging roughly 20,000 to 690,600. TCRdb reprocessed the 5' RACE reads with MiXCR, giving one entry per CDR3 protein. These V and J calls derive from TCRdb rather than the authors' analysis. The data contain approximately 140,000 distinct CDR3 sequences, around 4% of them singletons. The table lists this clonotype with many counts. Its antigen remains unknown. The TCR originated in a female donor in good health.

The CDR3 spells CASSYWTGAGNTIYF. In DNA, the CDR3 is TGTGCCAGCAGCTATTGGACAGGCGCTGGAAACACCATATATTTT. The J gene is TRBJ1-3, the V gene TRBV5-5; 7 bases are a match to TRBD1. CDR3 size: 15 residues. CDR1 and CDR2 (germline): SGHKS, YYEKEE (reference sequence). The J segment lost 2 bases and the V segment lost 3 bases, leaving 5 bases of the junction unmatched.